Listed below are T cell receptor beta chains from one sample, sequenced in a study of CD8 T cells in ankylosing spondylitis. TCRdb recomputed calls from the 5' RACE reads with MiXCR, one row per CDR3 protein. The sample contains hundreds of thousands of distinct CDR3 sequences, less than 25% of which appear only once. Input material: blood, either unsorted or a sorted T cell fraction (not recorded which). These receptor sequences come from a female donor with ankylosing spondylitis or in good health (not recorded which). The CDR3 runs from the conserved cysteine through the conserved F or W. D genes are given only for firm matches. Rows give clone size only sometimes, using once, few, many, or a class for an expanded clone.

v_gene	d_gene	j_gene	abundance	CDR3aa
TRBV6-2/TRBV6-3	TRBD2	TRBJ2-1	NA	CASSSHFGGLAQQLFF
TRBV7-8	NA	TRBJ2-3	many	CASSQDGRGTDTQYF
TRBV4-3	TRBD2	TRBJ2-1	NA	CASSQRTSGGSGEQFF
TRBV28	NA	TRBJ2-3	NA	CASIGRPGADTQYF
TRBV24-1	TRBD1	TRBJ2-3	NA	CATSDLPYGTGTNTQYF
TRBV24-1	TRBD2	TRBJ2-1	NA	CATSRGGAGVAYNEQFF
TRBV7-9	TRBD1	TRBJ1-5	NA	CASSSGQGNQPQHF
TRBV7-2	TRBD2	TRBJ2-7	NA	CASSLGPLAGRTYEQYF
TRBV20-1	NA	TRBJ2-4	many	CSARDRLGAAKNIQYF
TRBV20-1	NA	TRBJ1-1	NA	CSASNMEVRTEAFF
TRBV11-2	NA	TRBJ2-1	NA	CASSSTYEINEQFF
TRBV5-5	NA	TRBJ2-2	NA	CASSFATPGELFFF
TRBV20-1	NA	TRBJ2-7	many	CSAPRGLYEQYF
TRBV27	NA	TRBJ2-4	few	CASSPRPLQAKNIQYF
TRBV9	TRBD1	TRBJ1-2	NA	CASSAGGAANYGYTF
TRBV12-3/TRBV12-4	TRBD1	TRBJ1-5	NA	CASTPGWTGNQPQHF
TRBV6-1	NA	TRBJ1-1	many	CASSELRNTEAFF
TRBV18	NA	TRBJ2-1	NA	CASSPPGDEQFF
TRBV3-1	NA	TRBJ1-6	many	CASSQGRNSPLHF
TRBV10-3	NA	TRBJ2-7	many	CAISAGPPGEQYF
TRBV6-5	TRBD2	TRBJ2-5	few	CASSYSGRATQETQYF
TRBV20-1	TRBD1	TRBJ2-3	NA	CSATRTGYSIDTQYF
TRBV28	NA	TRBJ2-3	NA	CATDGLGTRYF
TRBV20-1	TRBD1	TRBJ1-1	many	CSAPDRGHMNTEAFF
TRBV7-8	NA	TRBJ1-2	NA	CASSLEGTNYGYTF
TRBV20-1	TRBD2	TRBJ2-5	NA	CSAAREAETQYF
TRBV4-3	NA	TRBJ2-3	NA	CASSQRDGPSTDTQYF
TRBV12-3/TRBV12-4	TRBD2	TRBJ2-5	NA	CASSLTLAGVETQYF
TRBV4-3	NA	TRBJ2-5	NA	CASSQDWRTQETQYF
TRBV10-1	NA	TRBJ2-3	many	CASSLSSADTQYF
TRBV20-1	TRBD2	TRBJ2-1	NA	CSAPGRSSYNEQFF